The rows below give T cell receptor beta chains drawn from one sample of a study of cytomegalovirus exposure and HLA in healthy donors. Clones were sequenced by immunoSEQ multiplex PCR, and TCRdb holds only the in-frame ones, with some missing. The sample has roughly 310,000 clones; 70% to 90% are singletons. Sequenced material: PBMCs. All receptors come from a man aged 25-45 years in good health and CMV-seronegative. Each CDR3 is given with its conserved first and last residue. The D gene is left open where the match is weak. Not all rows give a size; the values are once, few, many and, for expanded clones, a class.

v_call	j_call	d_call	clone_size	cdr3_nt	cdr3_aa
TRBV18	TRBJ2-7	TRBD1	NA	TGTGCCAGCTCACCCACCAGACAGGGGCTCTACGAGCAGTACTTC	CASSPTRQGLYEQYF
TRBV18	TRBJ1-1	TRBD1	NA	TGTGCCAGCTCATCTGGACAGGGGGACACTGAAGCTTTCTTT	CASSSGQGDTEAFF
TRBV30	TRBJ1-2	TRBD1	NA	TGTGCCTGGAGTGTTCTTGGTGTCGGACAGGGGGTTTCTGGCTACACCTTC	CAWSVLGVGQGVSGYTF
TRBV29-1	TRBJ1-1	TRBD1	NA	TGCAGCGTTGGGGACAGGGAGGGCACTGAAGCTTTCTTT	CSVGDREGTEAFF
TRBV4-1	TRBJ1-6	NA	few	TGCGCCAGCAGCCAGAGTACCTTCGTGAATTCACCCCTCCACTTT	CASSQSTFVNSPLHF
TRBV5-1	TRBJ2-1	TRBD1	NA	TGCGCCAGCAGCTTGGAGGGACAGGCGGCCTACAATGAGCAGTTCTTC	CASSLEGQAAYNEQFF
TRBV10-3	TRBJ2-7	NA	NA	TGTGCCACCCGGTTGGGGGCGGGCTCCTACGAGCAGTACTTC	CATRLGAGSYEQYF
TRBV4-1	TRBJ1-4	NA	NA	TGCGCCAGCAGCTCACTAGTAGCCTTGGGCCGTCCGGCTAATGAAAAACTGTTTTTT	CASSSLVALGRPANEKLFF
TRBV6-1	TRBJ2-7	TRBD2	NA	TGTGCCAGCAGTAGGGAGGGCCCAACCTACGAGCAGTACTTC	CASSREGPTYEQYF
TRBV7-9	TRBJ1-1	TRBD1	once	TGTGCCAGCAGCCCAACAACCGGACAGGGGAAGTGGACTGAAGCTTTCTTT	CASSPTTGQGKWTEAFF
TRBV4-1	TRBJ1-6	NA	once	TGCGCCAGCAGCCAAGTGGGAGGGGCCCCACGACCCCTCCACTTT	CASSQVGGAPRPLHF
TRBV5-7	TRBJ2-2	NA	NA	TGTGCCAGCAGCTTGATCAGGGCCACGAACACCGGGGAGCTGTTTTTT	CASSLIRATNTGELFF
TRBV4-1	TRBJ2-5	TRBD1	NA	TGCGCCAGCAGCCAGGGACAGCAAGAGACCCAGTACTTC	CASSQGQQETQYF
TRBV7-9	TRBJ2-7	NA	NA	TGTGCCAGCAGCTTACGGGGTATCTACGAGCAGTACTTC	CASSLRGIYEQYF
TRBV5-1	TRBJ2-2	TRBD1	once	TGCGCCAGCAGCCAAACCGGGACAGGGAGTCCCGGGGAGCTGTTTTTT	CASSQTGTGSPGELFF
TRBV7-2	TRBJ2-7	NA	NA	TGTGCCAGCAGCTTAGTCAGGGGACGACCCTACGAGCAGTACTTC	CASSLVRGRPYEQYF
TRBV7-9	TRBJ2-2	TRBD1	few	TGTGCCAGCAGCTTAGGACAGGGAAGCACCGGGGAGCTGTTTTTT	CASSLGQGSTGELFF
TRBV4-3	TRBJ1-2	NA	NA	TGCGCCAGCAGCCAATCATGGGGCCTGGATGGCTACACCTTC	CASSQSWGLDGYTF
TRBV27	TRBJ1-5	NA	NA	TGTGCCAGCAGTCCCTCGGGAGGGTACGGCCCTCAGCCCCAGCATTTT	CASSPSGGYGPQPQHF
TRBV18	TRBJ1-6	NA	NA	TGTGCCAGCTCCCCGGGCGGGGGTACTTCACCCCTCCACTTT	CASSPGGGTSPLHF
TRBV5-5	TRBJ1-5	NA	once	TGTGCCAGCAGCTTAGAGTTAGGGAGTCAGCCCCAGCATTTT	CASSLELGSQPQHF
TRBV27	TRBJ1-6	NA	many	TGTGCCAGCAGTTTCTTGCCGGGGATGGGTTCACCCCTCCACTTT	CASSFLPGMGSPLHF
TRBV6-6	TRBJ1-1	NA	NA	TGTGCCAGCAGTTTAGTAGAGAACACTGAAGCTTTCTTT	CASSLVENTEAFF
TRBV27	TRBJ2-3	TRBD2	NA	TGTGCCAGCACCTGGGGGGGGAGCACAGATACGCAGTATTTT	CASTWGGSTDTQYF
TRBV7-6	TRBJ1-5	NA	NA	TGTGCCAGCAGCTCACAACCCGGGACTTTCTCCGGGGGTCAGCCCCAGCATTTT	CASSSQPGTFSGGQPQHF
TRBV29-1	TRBJ2-3	TRBD2	NA	TGCAGCGTTGAAGCATACCCTGGGGAGGGGCCCACAGATACGCAGTATTTT	CSVEAYPGEGPTDTQYF
TRBV27	TRBJ2-3	NA	NA	TGTGCCAGCAGTTCACCGGACTACACAGATACGCAGTATTTT	CASSSPDYTDTQYF
TRBV27	TRBJ1-6	NA	once	TGTGCCAGCAGTTTGCGGGATAATTCACCCCTCCACTTT	CASSLRDNSPLHF
TRBV5-6	TRBJ1-4	NA	NA	TGTGCCAGCAGCTTTAATAGGGTAGGGGATGAAAAACTGTTTTTT	CASSFNRVGDEKLFF
TRBV5-1	TRBJ1-4	NA	NA	TGCGCCAGCAGCTACGGACAGCTCCGGAATGAAAAACTGTTTTTT	CASSYGQLRNEKLFF
TRBV11-2	TRBJ2-2	NA	NA	TGTGCCAGCAGCCTGAATCGGGGGACCGGGGAGCTGTTTTTT	CASSLNRGTGELFF
TRBV27	TRBJ2-2	TRBD1	NA	TGTGCCAGCAGTTTTAGGGGACAGGGGAACACCGGGGAGCTGTTTTTT	CASSFRGQGNTGELFF